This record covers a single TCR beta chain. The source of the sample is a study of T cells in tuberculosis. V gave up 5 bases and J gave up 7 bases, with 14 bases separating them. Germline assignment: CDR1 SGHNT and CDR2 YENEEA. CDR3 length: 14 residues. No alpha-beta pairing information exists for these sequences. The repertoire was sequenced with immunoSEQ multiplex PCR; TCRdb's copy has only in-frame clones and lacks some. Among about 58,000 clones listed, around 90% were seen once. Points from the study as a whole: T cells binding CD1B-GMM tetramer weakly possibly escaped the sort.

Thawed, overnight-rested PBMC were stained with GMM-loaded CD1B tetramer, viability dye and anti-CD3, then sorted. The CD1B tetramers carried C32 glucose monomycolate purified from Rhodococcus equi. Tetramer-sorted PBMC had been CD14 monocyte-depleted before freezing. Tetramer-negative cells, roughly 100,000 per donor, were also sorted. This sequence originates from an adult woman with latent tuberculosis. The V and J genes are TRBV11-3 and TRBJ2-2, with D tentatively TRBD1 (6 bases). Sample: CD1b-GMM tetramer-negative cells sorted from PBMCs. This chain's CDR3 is CASSPSTGYGELFF. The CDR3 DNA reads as TGTGCCAGCAGCCCATCGACAGGTTACGGGGAGCTGTTTTTT.